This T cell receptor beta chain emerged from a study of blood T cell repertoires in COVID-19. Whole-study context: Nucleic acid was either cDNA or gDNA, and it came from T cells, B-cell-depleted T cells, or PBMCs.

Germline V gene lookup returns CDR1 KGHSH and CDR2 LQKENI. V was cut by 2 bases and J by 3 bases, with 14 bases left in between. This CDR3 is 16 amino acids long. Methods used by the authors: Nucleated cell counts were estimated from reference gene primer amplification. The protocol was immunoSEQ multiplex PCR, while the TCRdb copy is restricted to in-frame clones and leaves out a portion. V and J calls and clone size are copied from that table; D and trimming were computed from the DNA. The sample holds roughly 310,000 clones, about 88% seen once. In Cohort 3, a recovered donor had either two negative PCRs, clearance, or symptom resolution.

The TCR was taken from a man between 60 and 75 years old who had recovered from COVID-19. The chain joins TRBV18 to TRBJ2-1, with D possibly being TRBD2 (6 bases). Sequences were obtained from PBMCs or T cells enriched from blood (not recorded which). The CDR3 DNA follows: TGTGCCAGCTCACCAGGGACTCATCTTCTCTACAATGAGCAGTTCTTC. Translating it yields CASSPGTHLLYNEQFF.